This T cell receptor beta chain came from a study of somatic mutations in cytotoxic T cells in rheumatoid arthritis. The CDR3 spans 18 residues. Germline-derived CDR1 and CDR2 are SGHNT and YYREEE (reference sequence). V lost 5 bases and J 2 bases, leaving 26 bases between the germline ends. Sequencing was performed with immunoSEQ multiplex PCR; in TCRdb, only in-frame clones are kept and a portion is missing. The top ten hold approximately 5.3% of the sample, which has some 26,000 clones, about four fifths seen once. Magnetic beads with positive selection isolated CD4+ and CD8+ fractions, whose purity was verified by flow cytometry. A word on this clone: Its antigen is not known.

Regarding the study as a whole: The CD8+ clonality of rheumatoid arthritis patients increased with age, whereas that of healthy controls did not.

The sequencing sample was made of CD8+ T cells sorted from blood. This chain uses TRBV5-4 with TRBJ2-7; D gene unclear. The TCR originated in a man in his forties or fifties in good health. CDR3 region: CASRQTVRVRRKTYEQYF. The CDR3 bases are TGTGCCAGCAGACAAACCGTTCGGGTTCGGCGGAAGACCTACGAGCAGTACTTC.